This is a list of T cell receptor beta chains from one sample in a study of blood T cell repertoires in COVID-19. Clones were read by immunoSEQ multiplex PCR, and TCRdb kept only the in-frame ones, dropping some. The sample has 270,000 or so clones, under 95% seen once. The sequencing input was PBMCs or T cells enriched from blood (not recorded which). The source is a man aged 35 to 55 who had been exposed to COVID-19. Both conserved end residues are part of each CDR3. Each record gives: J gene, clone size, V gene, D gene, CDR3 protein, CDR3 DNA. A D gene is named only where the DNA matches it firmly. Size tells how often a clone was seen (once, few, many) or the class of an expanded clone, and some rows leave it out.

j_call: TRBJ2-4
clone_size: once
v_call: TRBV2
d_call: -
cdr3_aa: CASRHIAKNIQYF
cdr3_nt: TGTGCCAGCAGACACATAGCCAAAAACATTCAGTACTTC

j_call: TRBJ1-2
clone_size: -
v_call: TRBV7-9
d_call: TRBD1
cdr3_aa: CASSFRGDRANYGYTF
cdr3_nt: TGTGCCAGCAGCTTCCGAGGGGACAGGGCTAACTATGGCTACACCTTC

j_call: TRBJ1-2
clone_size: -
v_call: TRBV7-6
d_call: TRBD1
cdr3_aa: CASSLITGDGYTF
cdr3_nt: TGTGCCAGCAGCTTAATCACAGGGGATGGCTACACCTTC

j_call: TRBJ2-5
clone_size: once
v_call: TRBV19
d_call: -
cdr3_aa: CASSRDDRDQETQYF
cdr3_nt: TGTGCCAGTAGTCGCGATGACAGAGACCAAGAGACCCAGTACTTC

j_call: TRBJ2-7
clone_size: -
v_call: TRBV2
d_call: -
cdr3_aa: CASSETVYEQYF
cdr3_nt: TGTGCCAGCAGTGAAACAGTCTACGAGCAGTACTTC

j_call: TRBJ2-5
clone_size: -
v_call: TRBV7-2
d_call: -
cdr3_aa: CASSSPIPSTDNQETQYF
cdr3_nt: TGTGCCAGCAGCTCCCCTATACCTTCGACGGACAACCAAGAGACCCAGTACTTC

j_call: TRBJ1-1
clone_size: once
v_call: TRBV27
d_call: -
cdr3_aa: CASNPRYVGQNTEAFF
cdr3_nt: TGTGCCAGCAACCCAAGATACGTGGGGCAGAACACTGAAGCTTTCTTT

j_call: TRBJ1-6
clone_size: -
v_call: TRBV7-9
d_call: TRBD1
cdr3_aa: CASSPGQGKNNSPLHF
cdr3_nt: TGTGCCAGCAGCCCGGGACAGGGCAAGAACAATTCACCCCTCCACTTT

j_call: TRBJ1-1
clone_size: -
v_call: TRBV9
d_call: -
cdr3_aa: CASSVRLNTEAFF
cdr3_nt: TGTGCCAGCAGCGTACGTCTCAACACTGAAGCTTTCTTT

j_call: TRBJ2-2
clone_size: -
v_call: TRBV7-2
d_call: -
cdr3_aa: CASPGEIGTGELFF
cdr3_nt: TGTGCCAGCCCGGGGGAGATCGGCACCGGGGAGCTGTTTTTT

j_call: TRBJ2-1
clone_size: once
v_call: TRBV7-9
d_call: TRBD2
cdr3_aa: CASSYTSGAYNEQFF
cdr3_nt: TGTGCCAGCAGCTACACTAGCGGTGCCTACAATGAGCAGTTCTTC

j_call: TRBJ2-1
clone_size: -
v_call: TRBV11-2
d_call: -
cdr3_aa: CASSQDFNGGEQFF
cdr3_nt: TGTGCCAGCAGCCAAGACTTCAATGGAGGGGAGCAGTTCTTC